This TCR beta chain was documented in a study of blood T cells in healthy people across ages. Trimming removed 5 bases from V and 10 bases from J, with 15 bases in between. The germline gives CDR1 SGHTA, CDR2 FQGNSA. The CDR3 contains 12 residues. Primed by a sample-barcoded 5' primer and a J-beta primer mix, a second PCR proceeded for 7 to 11 cycles. Each CDR3 protein is one row after TCRdb ran MiXCR on the 5' RACE reads. The sample lists about 680,000 distinct CDR3 sequences, around half occurring once. This clonotype was found many times. The sample taken for sequencing was blood. V gene TRBV7-2 combines with J gene TRBJ2-7; no firm D call. This clonotype was obtained from a woman aged 60-75 years in good health. CDR3 bases: TGTGCCAGCAGCCCCGATGCTACGAGACAGTACTTC. It codes for CASSPDATRQYF. The complete variable domain, with remaining parts taken from reference TRBV7-2 and TRBJ2-7, reads GAGVSQSPSNKVTEKGKDVELRCDPISGHTALYWYRQSLGQGLEFLIYFQGNSAPDKSGLPSDRFSAERTGGSVSTLTIQRTQQEDSAVYLCASSPDATRQYFGPGTRLTVT.